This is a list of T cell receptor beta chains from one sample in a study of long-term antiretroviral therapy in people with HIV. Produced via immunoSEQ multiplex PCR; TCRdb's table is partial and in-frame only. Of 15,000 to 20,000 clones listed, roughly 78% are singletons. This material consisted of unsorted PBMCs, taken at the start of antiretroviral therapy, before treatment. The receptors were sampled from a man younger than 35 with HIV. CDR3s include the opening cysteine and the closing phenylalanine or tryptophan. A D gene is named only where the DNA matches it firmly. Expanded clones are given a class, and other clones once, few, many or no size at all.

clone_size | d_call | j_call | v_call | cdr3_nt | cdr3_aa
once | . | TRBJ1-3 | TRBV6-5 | TGTGCCAGCAGTTACTCGACAAGTCAGGGAAACACCATATATTTT | CASSYSTSQGNTIYF
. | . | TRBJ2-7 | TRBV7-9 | TGTGCCAGCAGCCTGGGGGAGCGGGCCAGCATCCTTTACGAGCAGTACTTC | CASSLGERASILYEQYF
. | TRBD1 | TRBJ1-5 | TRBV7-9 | TGTGCCAGCAGCTTGGGGACAGGGGTCAATCAGCCCCAGCATTTT | CASSLGTGVNQPQHF
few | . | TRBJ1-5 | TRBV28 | TGTGCCAGCAGTTTATTGGGTGGGGGCCAGCCCCAGCATTTT | CASSLLGGGQPQHF
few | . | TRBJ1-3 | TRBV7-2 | TGTGCCAGCAGCTTAACTGGAAACACCATATATTTT | CASSLTGNTIYF
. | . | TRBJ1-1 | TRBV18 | TGTGCCAGCTCACCACCTGGGGCGGAGCACACTGAAGCTTTCTTT | CASSPPGAEHTEAFF
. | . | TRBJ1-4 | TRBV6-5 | TGTGCCAGCAGAACAGAGAGTCCTAATGAAAAACTGTTTTTT | CASRTESPNEKLFF
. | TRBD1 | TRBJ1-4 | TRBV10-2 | TGCGCCAGCAGTGGACGTAGTTCCATGGTGACAGGGGACCAGGTGGAAAAACTGTTTTTT | CASSGRSSMVTGDQVEKLFF
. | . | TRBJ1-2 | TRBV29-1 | TGCAGCGTTGAGAGGACCCACTGGGGCTACACCTTC | CSVERTHWGYTF
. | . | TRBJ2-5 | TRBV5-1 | TGCGCCAGCAGCTTTATCGGGAGTCCTGAGACCCAGTACTTC | CASSFIGSPETQYF
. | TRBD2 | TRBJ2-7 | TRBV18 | TGTGCCAGCTCACCGGGTAGCGGGAGTCCCGAGCAGTACTTC | CASSPGSGSPEQYF
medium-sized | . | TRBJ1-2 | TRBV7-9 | TGTGCCAGCAGTCTCCCACTGGGCTATGGCTACACCTTC | CASSLPLGYGYTF
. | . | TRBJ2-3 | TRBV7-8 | TGTGCCAGCAGCCCCCGCCAAGGACTACAAAAATACACAGATACGCAGTATTTT | CASSPRQGLQKYTDTQYF
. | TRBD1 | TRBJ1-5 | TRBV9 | TGTGCCAGCAGCGCACAAATCGAACAGGGGCGAAGGTCTAAGCCCCAGCATTTT | CASSAQIEQGRRSKPQHF
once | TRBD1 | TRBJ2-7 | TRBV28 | TGTGCCAGCACCACGACAGGGGGCTACGAGCAGTACTTC | CASTTTGGYEQYF
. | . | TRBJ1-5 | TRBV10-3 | TGTGCCATCAGTGAGTGGGGTGAACAGCCCCAGCATTTT | CAISEWGEQPQHF
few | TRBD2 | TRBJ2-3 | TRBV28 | TGTGCCAGCAGAAAGGGACTAGTTGAGACAGATACGCAGTATTTT | CASRKGLVETDTQYF
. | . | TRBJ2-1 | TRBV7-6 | TGTGCCAGCAGCCGGGACTCTCACAATGAGCAGTTCTTC | CASSRDSHNEQFF
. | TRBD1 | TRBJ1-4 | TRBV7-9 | TGTGCCAGCAGCGGGACAGGGGACCTCGTTGAAAAACTGTTTTTT | CASSGTGDLVEKLFF
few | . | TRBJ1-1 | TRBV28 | TGTGCCAGCAGTTTATATGGAAGGGGGGACATGAACACTGAAGCTTTCTTT | CASSLYGRGDMNTEAFF
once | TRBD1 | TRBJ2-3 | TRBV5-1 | TGCGCCAGCAGCTACCGGGACAGGTCAGATACGCAGTATTTT | CASSYRDRSDTQYF
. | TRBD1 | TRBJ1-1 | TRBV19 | TGTGCCAGTAGCCCGACAGGGGGTAGCACTGAAGCTTTCTTT | CASSPTGGSTEAFF
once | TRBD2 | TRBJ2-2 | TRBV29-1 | TGCAGCGTTAGGGCGGGAGGGCATGACACCGGGGAGCTGTTTTTT | CSVRAGGHDTGELFF
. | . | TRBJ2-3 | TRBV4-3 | TGCGCCAGCAGCCAAGGATTAGTTTGGGGACAAGGGTACACAGATACGCAGTATTTT | CASSQGLVWGQGYTDTQYF
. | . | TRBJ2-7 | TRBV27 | TGTGCCAGCAGTTACCCCGAGCAGTACTTC | CASSYPEQYF
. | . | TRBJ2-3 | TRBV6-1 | TGTGCCAGCAGGGCAGTGAGTGGAGATACGCAGTATTTT | CASRAVSGDTQYF
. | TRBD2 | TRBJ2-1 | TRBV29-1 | TGCAGCGCAACCTCCGGGGCTAGCGGGGGGAATGAGCAGTTCTTC | CSATSGASGGNEQFF
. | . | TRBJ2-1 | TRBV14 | TGTGCCAGCAGCCAAGATAGTGTACTGGGCAGGCTCTACAATGAGCAGTTCTTC | CASSQDSVLGRLYNEQFF